Given below is one T cell receptor beta chain in context. This clone was detected only a few times. Which antigen it targets is not known. No base qualities exist here, and no much larger clone lies one base off it. The CDR3 holds 14 amino acids from the cysteine to the phenylalanine. The CDR3 DNA has 42 bases and is translated from base 1. CDR1 is given as MNHNS and CDR2 as SASEGT, both from the germline V gene. V and J are trimmed by 7 bases and 2 bases, and the gene matches miss 3 bases of the junction. The cohort was made up of around 720 healthy bone marrow donors. At the time of sampling, every cohort member was nominally healthy, though immune exposures that went unrecorded were likely present. The donor was CMV seropositive and was included in the group of 250 to 300 seropositive cohort members. A peripheral blood sample was provided by each donor, and peripheral blood mononuclear cells were used for TCR beta sequencing. The Qiagen DNeasy Blood Extraction Kit was used to extract genomic DNA from the blood cell samples.

Libraries were built with the immunoSEQ multiplex PCR assay. For the multiplex PCR, a mixture combining 60 forward primers for TCR Vbeta segments and 13 reverse primers for TCR Jbeta segments was used. Amplification of the CDR3 region of rearranged TCR beta genes was performed with a multiplex PCR assay on genomic DNA. The amplified TCR beta libraries were sequenced on the Illumina HiSeq System as 87-base-pair reads. Concerning the study's data processing: Across the 700 or so repertoires, a later analysis counted some 81 million unique TCR beta chains, 9.5 million to 12 million of which were shared by at least two donors. A nearest-neighbor algorithm error-corrected the raw reads and collapsed the reads into unique sequences, merging closely related sequences to remove PCR and sequencing errors. Alignment of CDR3 sequences to IMGT reference sequences was used to assign V, D and J gene segments. For a sequence to be retained, a match of at least six nucleotides to both a V gene segment and a J gene segment was required. Rearrangements were classified as productive when the CDR3 lacked stop codons and remained in frame with V and J, and all other rearrangements were classified as non-productive. CDR3 was defined by IMGT convention, running from the second conserved V-encoded cysteine to the conserved J-encoded phenylalanine. Sequences without an unambiguous match to a single V gene segment were excluded from the earlier analysis of 587 of the donors. An earlier analysis of 500 to 600 of the donors classified V segments as functional when productive rearrangements were above 56.7% and as segregating when the standard deviation between donors was above 5%. A statistical classification framework was built to diagnose cytomegalovirus status from the catalog of TCR beta chain sequences. In a later analysis, TCR nucleotide sequences were compared against IMGT/GENE-DB human TR gene sequences so that V and J genes could be assigned. Using the TCRdist pipeline, a later analysis assigned CDR3 sequences along with most-parsimonious VDJ recombination scenarios. In a later analysis, each TCR beta chain was defined by its CDR3 amino acid sequence together with its V-gene family, and reads without a unique V-gene family were excluded. In a later analysis, approximately 590 highly shared, low-generation-probability nucleotide sequences were removed to address suspected cross-contamination and a sequencing artifact. A later analysis calculated a clonal expansion index for each public chain from normalized within-repertoire ranks of inferred template counts. In a later analysis, generation probabilities were computed with a VDJ recombination model fitted to out-of-frame rearrangements, and the resulting probabilities were checked against IGoR. A later analysis scored TCR-TCR, TCR-HLA and TCR-CMV co-occurrence with hypergeometric tests, applying a repertoire-size bias correction to TCR pairs. False discovery rates were estimated in a later analysis by permuting HLA or CMV assignments 20 times. A later analysis grouped co-occurring TCRs with DBSCAN, adding TCRdist sequence similarity when clustering within HLA-allele-positive subsets. Repertoires with fewer than 30,000 or more than 120,000 public chains were left out of co-occurrence clustering, as were five repertoires with anomalous nucleotide sharing. The source is immuneACCESS, and TCRdb retained only in-frame sequences with V and J called. Part of the clones is not carried over; for the studies checked, unresolved V genes explain less than half of this, and the remainder is unexplained. V and J calls and clone size are those listed in that table; D and trimming were worked out from the DNA. Here the sample has some 96,000 clones; approximately 76% occur a single time. Of the sample, about 20% is held by the ten largest clones.

The sample is drawn from a study of cytomegalovirus exposure and HLA in healthy donors (TCRdb year 2017). For the study in its entirety: An earlier analysis of about 530 of the donors reported under 300 Gb of sequence data and 117 million unique TCR beta sequences obtained from 150 million to 200 million T cells. Roughly 310 gigabases of sequencing data and approximately 85 million unique TCR sequences were included in an early release covering several hundred HLA-typed donors. The genetic ancestry cluster associated with self-reported Caucasian donors included around four fifths of the 398 genotyped donors. The aim of the study was to test whether cataloging public T cell receptors could identify signatures of past pathogen exposure. The study used immunosequencing to profile the T cell repertoires of approximately 650 subjects and linked those repertoires to cytomegalovirus serostatus. Besides the first cohort of around 700 subjects, a separate validation cohort made up of roughly 130 different subjects was used. High-throughput TCR immunosequencing, statistical association of individual TCRs with disease status, and machine learning were combined to predict cytomegalovirus infection status. A later analysis re-examined previously published TCR beta repertoires from roughly 720 donors and added high-resolution HLA genotyping to investigate patterns of TCR occurrence. Rather than drawing on any new phenotypic data, the later analysis identified candidate immune exposures from TCR beta sequences and the way those sequences occurred across donors. An earlier analysis of 587 of the donors used high-throughput TCR beta sequencing to judge whether each TCR beta V gene segment behaved as functional or pseudogenic. Donor age, sex, ethnicity and CMV serostatus were compiled alongside the repertoire data. A later genetic analysis used genome-wide SNP genotypes for about three fifths of the 666 donors, treating that subset as a discovery cohort. Every discovery cohort repertoire had been produced on one sequencing platform. HLA typing included class I and class II loci at four-digit resolution. The number of donors typed differed by locus, with about 629-640 for A, B, C, DRB1 and DQB1, 522 for DQA1, approximately 580 for DPA1, and 472 for DPB1. Four to six DR-DQ haplotypes were handled as single units for association and clustering, since linkage in the cohort was strong. Across under 500 genotyped donors of the cohort, an average of approximately 240,000 unique TCR beta nucleotide sequences per donor were sequenced, and 15% to 20% of those sequences were non-productive. The full study reports these points: A further reported finding was that TCR beta sequences accurately predicted the HLA-A and HLA-B alleles for most subjects in the first cohort. Over 15 rarely observed V segments, including chromosome 9 orphons, were excluded from the earlier analysis of approximately 500 of the donors because counts were too low. In this cohort, only TCR beta chains were sequenced, and detectable features were limited by the absence of alpha or paired-chain data. Several of the top co-occurrence clusters appeared to be linked to parvovirus B19, influenza, CMV and Epstein-Barr virus, according to a later analysis. In a later genetic analysis, a missense DCLRE1C variant was associated with V-gene and J-gene trimming of TCR beta chains, and the association was replicated in an independent cohort. The classifier was reported to diagnose cytomegalovirus status with high specificity and sensitivity in both the original cohort and the validation cohort. Most CMV-associated TCR beta chains appeared to be HLA-restricted in a later analysis, and the HLA associations seemed to be driven largely by CMV exposure. Some IMGT-functional V segments, including TRBV6-2 and TRBV6-3, could not be distinguished by the 87-base-pair reads and were therefore excluded. A later analysis found that HLA-associated TCR beta chains were more clonally expanded and had lower generation probabilities than equally common non-associated chains. While some public TCRs were present in many individuals, most TCR sequences turned up only very rarely across donors. Strong co-occurrence of HLA alleles, especially DR and DQ, made assigning TCR associations to individual alleles difficult. CMV serostatus was the only immune exposure information available for the cohort. Because some donors lacked HLA typing at each locus, the association tests relied only on the typed subset. It was suggested by the authors that the approach could potentially be generalized to other disease states and immunological phenotypes. Three of the identified cytomegalovirus-associated TCR beta chains were confirmed in vitro to be specific for cytomegalovirus antigens. In a later analysis, TCR association rates were found to vary across HLA loci, with the most associated TCRs seen for DRB1 alleles and the fewest for HLA-C alleles. Linkage disequilibrium might explain the correlated functional status among segregating V segments, but an unknown experimental factor could not be excluded. In a later genetic analysis, fewer N-insertions in productive TCRs were reported among donors in an Asian-associated ancestry cluster than the approximately 670-donor mean. A total of roughly 160 TCR beta chains were listed by the study as associated with cytomegalovirus. A later analysis associated approximately 17,000 TCR beta sequences with specific HLA alleles at a false discovery rate of 0.05. A cluster of highly shared sequence variants was judged likely to represent a technical artifact of the sequencing pipeline. In an earlier analysis of some 550 of the donors, most TCR beta V segments were observed in productive rearrangements about 87% or about 30% of the time, broadly matching IMGT annotations. Sequencing depth was assumed to be roughly uniform across donors in the presence/absence analyses, though that assumption may not hold.

The receptor chain draws on TRBV6-1 and TRBJ2-1, with TRBD1 identical over 9 junction bases. Sample: PBMCs. The receptor comes from an older woman in good health and CMV-seropositive. The CDR3 corresponds to CASKTGGPYNEQFF. The DNA sequence reads TGTGCCAGCAAGACAGGGGGGCCCTACAATGAGCAGTTCTTC.